This TCR beta chain is from a study of control samples from healthy donors and cancer patients. Germline CDR1 is SGHRS and CDR2 is YFSETQ. Trimming cost V 2 bases and J 9 bases; bases outside gene matches: 10. This CDR3 is 15 amino acids long. Sequencing was performed with immunoSEQ multiplex PCR; in TCRdb, only in-frame clones are kept and a portion is missing. The sample holds about 64,000 clones; about 92% are singletons and the top ten take around 1.7%. This clonotype was obtained from a man aged 35-49 years with colorectal cancer. V is TRBV5-1 and J is TRBJ2-1; TRBD2 aligns across 8 bases. The specimen was PBMCs. The DNA for the CDR3 is TGCGCCAGCAGCTTCGCGACTAGCGACCGTGGTGAGCAGTTCTTC. This sequence encodes CASSFATSDRGEQFF. Full variable domain (remainder filled in from reference TRBV5-1 and TRBJ2-1): KAGVTQTPRYLIKTRGQQVTLSCSPISGHRSVSWYQQTPGQGLQFLFEYFSETQRNKGNFPGRFSGRQFSNSRSEMNVSTLELGDSALYLCASSFATSDRGEQFFGPGTRLTVL.